This entry features one TCR beta chain sequence. After removal of 6 bases from V and 4 bases from J, the junction contained 2 bases not matched to a gene. CDR3 length: 14 residues. The germline gives CDR1 MNHEY, CDR2 SVGAGI. The data are from a study of control samples from healthy donors and cancer patients. Data came from immunoSEQ multiplex PCR; TCRdb stores just in-frame clones and leaves some out. Seen here are about 160,000 clones, 94% observed once, and the top ten hold about 8.5%. Sample: blood. This sequence originates from a middle-aged woman in good health. The chain carries TRBV6-5 and TRBJ2-2; TRBD2 matches at 10 bases. CDR3 protein: CASSRTSGTGELFF. The CDR3 DNA sequence: TGTGCCAGCAGCAGGACTAGCGGCACCGGGGAGCTGTTTTTT.